Presented here are 21 T cell receptor beta chains from one specimen sequenced in a study of blood T cell repertoires in COVID-19. Here immunoSEQ multiplex PCR was the method, and the copy in TCRdb shows in-frame clones only, minus some. The table includes 120,000 to 150,000 clones, approximately 89% detected once. The sample consisted of peripheral blood. Receptors were obtained from a human donor in a cohort sampled during active COVID-19.

The J gene is TRBJ2-1, the V gene TRBV20-1; 9 bases line up with TRBD2. Per the germline V gene, CDR1 is DFQATT and CDR2 is SNEGSKA (reference sequence). CDR3 length equals 14 residues. V dropped 3 bases and J dropped 6; count of bases not matched to a gene: 6. The CDR3 spells CSASPAGGRNEQFF. DNA for the CDR3: TGCAGTGCTAGTCCCGCGGGGGGGCGCAATGAGCAGTTCTTC.

This CDR3 is CAISGLAGHLYDNEQFF. The CDR3 DNA reads TGTGCCATCAGTGGACTAGCGGGGCATTTATACGACAATGAGCAGTTCTTC. The chain combines TRBV10-3 with TRBJ2-1; TRBD2 matches 11 bases. The CDR3 is 17 residues long. V shed 4 bases and J 5 bases; nucleotides not matched to a gene: 10. CDR1 ENHRY and CDR2 SYGVKD come from the germline V gene.

The gene calls are TRBV2 and TRBJ2-3, with D uncertain. The CDR3 contains 12 residues. The germline gives CDR1 SNHLY, CDR2 FYNNEI. Trimming took off 4 bases at V and 3 bases at J, with 5 bases between the two ends. The CDR3 reads CASSAQTDTQYF. CDR3 bases: TGTGCCAGCAGTGCCCAGACAGATACGCAGTATTTT.

The V call is TRBV29-1, the J call TRBJ1-1; no clear D gene. The CDR3 spans 12 residues. V was cut by 4 bases and J by 1 base, with 7 bases left in between. The germline CDR1 and CDR2 sequences are SQVTM and ANQGSEA. CDR3 sequence reads: CSVGAGNTEAFF. For the CDR3, the DNA is TGCAGCGTTGGCGCGGGGAACACTGAAGCTTTCTTT. Drawing the rest from reference TRBV29-1 and TRBJ1-1, the complete variable domain is SAVISQKPSRDICQRGTSLTIQCQVDSQVTMMFWYRQQPGQSLTLIATANQGSEATYESGFVIDKFPISRPNLTFSTLTVSNMSPEDSSIYLCSVGAGNTEAFFGQGTRLTVV.

This chain links TRBV7-8 with TRBJ2-1, with 8 nucleotides matching TRBD2. The ends lost 0 bases at V and 14 bases at J; junction bases unmatched: 18. The CDR3 totals 17 residues. Germline lookup yields CDR1 SGHVS and CDR2 FQNEAQ. CDR3 in DNA: TGTGCCAGCAGCTTAGCGCGTACGGGGGGGCCCCTCTCCCGGGAGTTCTTC. Encoded protein: CASSLARTGGPLSREFF.

V and J are TRBV7-2 and TRBJ2-2; 12 bases fit TRBD1. From germline, CDR1 is SGHTA and CDR2 FQGNSA. The CDR3 covers 15 residues. V trimming: 11 bases; J trimming: 2 bases; junction bases outside the gene matches: 6. The CDR3 nucleotides are TGTGCCCGGGACAGGGGGCCCGCAAACACCGGGGAGCTGTTTTTT. Protein: CARDRGPANTGELFF.

The chain combines TRBV4-1 with TRBJ1-3, with D maybe TRBD1 (5 bases). The V gene lost 2 bases and the J gene lost 3 bases, with 17 bases spanning the gap. The CDR3 runs to 17 residues. Germline V CDR1 and CDR2: MGHRA, YSYEKL. Here the CDR3 reads CASSQFTAGLLGNTIYF. The CDR3 DNA follows: TGCGCCAGCAGCCAATTTACGGCAGGGCTGCTTGGAAACACCATATATTTT.

Only a few counts were recorded for this clone. The chain recombines TRBV6-5 with TRBJ1-2; 8 bases map to TRBD1. CDR1 is MNHEY, CDR2 SVGAGI, per germline. This CDR3 is built from 13 residues. J was trimmed by 8 bases and V by 8 bases; bases with no gene match: 10. The CDR3 coding sequence is TGTGCCAGCGGTCGGGCAGGGGGCGACGGCTACACCTTC. Protein sequence: CASGRAGGDGYTF.

The gene calls are TRBV7-9 and TRBJ2-3, with 12 bases aligning to TRBD2. J lost 5 bases, V lost 3 bases, and 6 bases had no gene match. CDR3 length equals 16 residues. Germline lookup yields CDR1 SEHNR and CDR2 FQNEAQ (reference sequence). CDR3 region: CASSFGPTSGGDTQYF. CDR3 coding DNA: TGTGCCAGCAGCTTCGGCCCGACTAGCGGGGGAGATACGCAGTATTTT.

This clone has only a few counts. The chain carries TRBV6-5 and TRBJ1-3; a weak D match, TRBD1 (6 bases). The CDR3 spans 15 residues. V lost 6 bases and J lost 0, with 12 bases in between. Germline lookup yields CDR1 MNHEY and CDR2 SVGAGI. The CDR3 DNA is TGTGCCAGCAGGGCCGGACAGAACTCTGGAAACACCATATATTTT. Translating gives CASRAGQNSGNTIYF.

This clone was counted only a few times. This chain connects TRBV2 to TRBJ1-1, with D hard to call. This CDR3 has 10 amino acids. Germline V gives CDR1 SNHLY, CDR2 FYNNEI. The germline V and J ends were trimmed by 8 bases and 7 bases, with 8 bases remaining between them. CDR3 coding DNA: TGTGCCAGCGGCCAATTTGAAGCTTTCTTT. Protein: CASGQFEAFF.

This clone occurred a few times. The J gene is TRBJ2-7, the V gene TRBV5-4, with 8 bases that match TRBD1. V lost 4 bases to trimming and J lost 5 bases; unmatched junction nucleotides: 5. CDR1 and CDR2 from the germline V gene are SGHNT and YYREEE (reference sequence). The CDR3 totals 13 residues. Here the CDR3 DNA reads TGTGCCAGCAGCCGGACAGGGTCGGACGAGCAGTACTTC. Amino acid sequence: CASSRTGSDEQYF.

The J gene is TRBJ1-5, the V gene TRBV5-8; the match to TRBD1 covers 11 bases. After removal of 5 bases from V and 2 bases from J, the junction contained 9 bases not matched to a gene. The CDR3 runs to 17 residues. Germline-derived CDR1 and CDR2 are SGHTS and YDEGEE. In nucleotides, the CDR3 is TGTGCCAGCAGTCGGGACAGGGGGGAAAGGGGCAATCAGCCCCAGCATTTT. Its protein product is CASSRDRGERGNQPQHF.

CDR3 amino acids: CASSQDRGYGYTF. CDR3 sequence (DNA): TGTGCCAGCAGCCAAGACCGGGGCTATGGCTACACCTTC. The chain employs TRBV3-1 (or the pseudogene TRBV3-2) and TRBJ1-2; D is uncertain. The V gene's germline CDR1 is LGHDT and CDR2 YNNKEL (reference sequence). Trimming removed 0 bases at V and 4 bases at J, with 6 bases between. The CDR3 covers 13 residues.

J is TRBJ1-2 and V is TRBV15, with D unresolved. V gave up 4 bases and J gave up 4 bases, with 10 bases separating them. The CDR3 contains 13 residues. Germline V lookup: CDR1 LNHNV, CDR2 YYDKDF (reference sequence). CDR3: CATSTPQAYGYTF. DNA of the CDR3: TGTGCCACCAGCACGCCCCAGGCCTATGGCTACACCTTC.

The chain uses TRBV19 and TRBJ2-3, with D perhaps matching TRBD2 (6 bases). CDR3 length equals 17 residues. CDR1 is LNHDA, CDR2 SQIVND, per germline (reference sequence). Trimming took 0 bases from V and 2 from J, leaving 15 bases between them. This chain's CDR3 is CASSIDRFSGHTDTQYF. The DNA of the CDR3 is TGTGCCAGTAGTATAGATCGGTTCAGCGGGCACACAGATACGCAGTATTTT.

This clone has just one count. The V gene is TRBV5-8, the J gene TRBJ2-3; D might be TRBD2 (5 bases). The CDR3 spans 15 residues. V dropped 5 bases and J dropped 0 bases, with 13 bases sitting between them. Looked up from germline, CDR1 is SGHTS and CDR2 is YDEGEE. The CDR3: CASSQGGISTDTQYF. The CDR3 DNA follows: TGTGCCAGCAGTCAAGGAGGTATTAGCACAGATACGCAGTATTTT.

This clone was found a few times. This chain connects TRBV5-1 to TRBJ2-3; TRBD1 matches at 8 bases. The CDR3 loop spans 14 amino acids. CDR1 is SGHRS and CDR2 is YFSETQ in the germline V gene. V lost 4 bases and J lost 5; bases outside the gene matches: 6. Here the CDR3 reads CASSDPGGGDTQYF. The CDR3 nucleotides are TGCGCCAGCAGCGACCCAGGGGGCGGAGATACGCAGTATTTT.

The chain combines TRBV9 with TRBJ2-3, with D maybe TRBD2 (7 bases). The CDR3 spans 15 residues. Trimming shortened V by 5 bases and J by 2 bases, and 15 bases separated the two germline ends. The germline V gene encodes CDR1 SGDLS and CDR2 YYNGEE. The CDR3 DNA follows: TGTGCCAGCAGACCCGCGGGGGCCAACACAGATACGCAGTATTTT. This sequence encodes CASRPAGANTDTQYF.

The CDR3 bases are TGTGCCAGCAGTGAAAACAGGGAGGGGTACTCACCCCTCCACTTT. Translating gives CASSENREGYSPLHF. The chain joins TRBV2 to TRBJ1-6; possible D gene TRBD1, 6 bases. V shed 2 bases and J shed 10 bases, with 15 bases lying between them. This CDR3 has 15 residues. Looked up from germline, CDR1 is SNHLY and CDR2 is FYNNEI.

The sample holds a few counts of this clone. V gene TRBV4-2 combines with J gene TRBJ1-6, with 7 bases matching TRBD1. Trimming at V came to 1 base and at J to 8 bases, leaving 2 bases not matched to a gene. CDR3 length equals 14 residues. Germline V gene sequence: CDR1 LGHNA, CDR2 YNFKEQ. The DNA for the CDR3 is TGTGCCAGCAGCCAAGCCACAGGGGATTCACCCCTCCACTTT. This encodes CASSQATGDSPLHF.